Listed here are 15 T cell receptor beta chains from one sample, sequenced in a study of CD8+CD57+ T cells in acquired aplastic anemia (dated by TCRdb to the late 2010s). Sequencing was performed on an Illumina HiSeq 2000. Profiling of TCR beta VDJ combinations and CDR3 sequences used genomic DNA as the template. Using fastp at Q25 and MiXCR, TCRdb reprocessed the public reads and kept productive beta chains. Entries that share a CDR3 protein sequence are merged under the most common genes and DNA. Present in this sample are roughly 61,000 distinct CDR3 sequences, about 50% of which were seen just once. The ten largest clonotypes hold over 2% of the sample. Material for sequencing was sorted CD4+, CD8+, or CD8+CD57+ T cells (not recorded which) from PBMCs. These receptors originate from a human donor in good health, serving as a control.

This clonotype was observed at least ten times. The chain joins TRBV13 to TRBJ2-2; TRBD1 might be the D (6 bases). The V gene lost 5 bases and the J gene lost 1 base, with 11 bases spanning the gap. The germline V gene encodes CDR1 PRHDT and CDR2 FYEKMQ (reference sequence). CDR3 size: 15 residues. CDR3 DNA sequence: TGTGCCAGCAGCGAAGACAGGCGGAACACCGGGGAGCTGTTTTTT. Protein: CASSEDRRNTGELFF.

This clonotype was picked up one time. The chain combines TRBV2 with TRBJ1-6, with D hard to call. CDR1 and CDR2 (germline): SNHLY, FYNNEI. Trimming removed 8 bases from V and 3 bases from J, with 2 bases in between. CDR3 length equals 11 residues. The CDR3 DNA reads as TGTGCCAGCGACTATAATTCACCCCTCCACTTT. Protein: CASDYNSPLHF.

The V and J genes are TRBV19 and TRBJ1-4; 7 bases align to TRBD1. With 9 bases clipped from V and 10 bases from J, the junction kept 14 bases outside the gene matches. This CDR3 spans 14 amino acids. Germline values: CDR1 LNHDA, CDR2 SQIVND (reference sequence). The CDR3 region is CASPRGHGGAKLFF. For the CDR3, the DNA is TGTGCCAGCCCAAGGGGGCATGGGGGTGCAAAACTGTTTTTT.

The chain joins TRBV5-4 to TRBJ1-2; D is unclear. This CDR3 spans 16 amino acids. Trimming left V 1 base short and J 0 bases short, with 13 bases between. Germline CDR1 and CDR2: SGHNT and YYREEE (reference sequence). The CDR3 spells CASSLIGFTPNYGYTF. As DNA, the CDR3 is TGTGCCAGCAGCTTGATCGGCTTTACGCCTAACTATGGCTACACCTTC. The full variable domain, with the rest looked up from reference TRBV5-4 and TRBJ1-2, is ETGVTQSPTHLIKTRGQQVTLRCSSQSGHNTVSWYQQALGQGPQFIFQYYREEENGRGNFPPRFSGLQFPNYSSELNVNALELDDSALYLCASSLIGFTPNYGYTFGSGTRLTVV.

The J gene is TRBJ2-3, the V gene TRBV12-3 or TRBV12-4, with TRBD2 matching 11 bases. CDR3 length: 13 residues. V lost 0 bases, J lost 11 bases, and 1 base stayed unmatched. The CDR3 DNA sequence: TGTGCCAGCAGTTTAGCTAGCGGGGGGGTGCAGTATTTT. Translating it yields CASSLASGGVQYF.

The chain joins TRBV25-1 to TRBJ2-5; the match to TRBD2 covers 14 bases. The DNA matches TRBJ2-1 better at its end, which makes the J call doubtful. The CDR3 totals 18 residues. From germline, CDR1 is MGHDK and CDR2 SYGVNS. CDR3 amino acids: CASSATLGTSGRTNEQFF. The CDR3 bases are TGTGCCAGCAGTGCAACATTGGGGACTAGCGGGAGAACCAATGAGCAGTTCTTC.

This clonotype is a singleton in its sample. The V and J genes are TRBV25-1 and TRBJ2-3; 11 bases are shared with TRBD2. The CDR3 is made up of 16 amino acids. V gave up 6 bases and J gave up 4 bases; unmatched junction bases: 9. Germline V gene lookup returns CDR1 MGHDK and CDR2 SYGVNS. As DNA, the CDR3 is TGTGCCAGCAGCCTAGCGGGAGGTAGTGTGGCAGATACGCAGTATTTT. This sequence encodes CASSLAGGSVADTQYF.

This clonotype has at least ten counts. This chain's CDR3 is CASSSRRQGEETQYF. CDR3 bases: TGTGCCAGCAGCTCCCGACGACAGGGGGAGGAGACCCAGTACTTC. The J gene is TRBJ2-5, the V gene TRBV3-1, with 9 bases fitting TRBD1. This CDR3 has 15 amino acids. V trimming: 5 bases; J trimming: 5 bases; junction bases outside the gene matches: 9. Per germline, CDR1 LGHDT and CDR2 YNNKEL (reference sequence).

The chain combines TRBV20-1 with TRBJ1-5, with D uncertain. The V gene lost 4 bases and the J gene lost 2 bases, with 6 bases spanning the gap. Germline V gives CDR1 DFQATT, CDR2 SNEGSKA (reference sequence). The CDR3 covers 12 residues. CDR3 sequence: CSANQGNQPQHF. In DNA form, the CDR3 reads TGCAGTGCTAACCAGGGCAATCAGCCCCAGCATTTT.

Details on this clonotype: Since a much larger clone is just one base distant, this may be a read error. V and J are TRBV30 and TRBJ2-7; D may be TRBD1 or TRBD2 (5 bases each). The CDR3 sequence is 14 residues long. Germline loops: CDR1 GTSNPN, CDR2 SVGIG (reference sequence). Trimming left V 4 bases short and J 2 bases short, with 15 bases between. In DNA, the CDR3 is TGTGCCTGGATGGGACGCAAGGGACCCTACGAGCAGTACTTC. It specifies CAWMGRKGPYEQYF.

This clonotype has just a few counts. J is TRBJ2-5 and V is TRBV28, with D perhaps assigned TRBD1 or TRBD2 (5 bases each). This CDR3 is built from 16 residues. Trimming removed 3 bases from V and 2 bases from J, with 16 bases in between. Germline-derived CDR1 and CDR2 are MDHEN and SYDVKM. The CDR3 reads CASSLGPYRPQETQYF. CDR3 nucleotide sequence: TGTGCCAGCAGTTTGGGACCCTATAGGCCACAAGAGACCCAGTACTTC.

The genes are TRBV7-9 and TRBJ2-2; D is possibly TRBD1 (6 bases). This CDR3 is built from 13 residues. V was shortened by 3 bases and J by 8 bases, with 10 bases between the two germline ends. Germline CDR1 and CDR2: SEHNR and FQNEAQ (reference sequence). The CDR3 DNA reads as TGTGCCAGCAGCTTCGCCGGGACAGGGGAGCTGTTTTTT. It codes for CASSFAGTGELFF.

This clonotype was counted ten times or more. This chain joins TRBV19 and TRBJ2-6; D might be TRBD1 or TRBD2, each matching 5 bases. In germline, CDR1 is LNHDA, CDR2 SQIVND (reference sequence). The ends were cut back, 5 bases at V and 1 base at J, with 15 bases in the middle. This CDR3 has 17 amino acids. In nucleotides, the CDR3 is TGTGCCAGTAGTGCCCGGGGCAGCGTTTCTGGGGCCAACGTCCTGACTTTC. The encoded protein is CASSARGSVSGANVLTF.

The gene calls are TRBV2 and TRBJ1-2; TRBD1 is a possible D gene (5 bases). CDR1 and CDR2 from the germline V gene are SNHLY and FYNNEI. With 7 bases removed from V and 2 bases from J, the gap between germline ends came to 14 bases. The length of the CDR3 is 14 residues. The CDR3 protein is CASKGQGVNYGYTF. The CDR3 DNA is TGTGCCAGCAAGGGGCAGGGAGTCAACTATGGCTACACCTTC.

This clonotype showed up many times. The chain carries TRBV7-2 and TRBJ2-7, with D perhaps given as TRBD1 or TRBD2 (6 bases each). This CDR3 comprises 15 residues. V lost 5 bases and J lost 5, with 19 bases in between. Germline V gene data show CDR1 as SGHTA and CDR2 as FQGNSA. As DNA, the CDR3 is TGTGCCAGCAGCCAAGAAGTCCGGGGGCTCCACGAGCAGTACTTC. The encoded protein is CASSQEVRGLHEQYF.